These T cell receptor beta chains were read from a single sample in a study of shared clonotypes between healthy human individuals. Profiled with immunoSEQ multiplex PCR; TCRdb holds only in-frame clones, not every one. The repertoire has hundreds of thousands of clones, around 73% of them found once; the top ten carry 1.5% to 2%. Sequenced input: memory CD4+ T cells sorted from blood. The source is a woman in her 30s in good health. CDR3s include the opening cysteine and the closing phenylalanine or tryptophan. Fields, in order: D gene, J gene, clone size, V gene, CDR3 protein, CDR3 DNA. A D gene is named only where the DNA matches it firmly. Where a row states a size, it is once, few, many or the class of an expanded clone; other rows omit it.

D: .; J: TRBJ2-1; size: once; V: TRBV7-2; CDR3: CASSPRWSYTNEQFF; DNA: TGTGCCAGCAGTCCCCGATGGTCCTATACCAATGAGCAGTTCTTC
D: .; J: TRBJ2-7; size: few; V: TRBV7-2; CDR3: CASSLNRLRQSYEQYF; DNA: TGTGCCAGCAGCTTAAATCGGCTCCGTCAATCCTACGAGCAGTACTTC
D: .; J: TRBJ1-3; size: .; V: TRBV6-4; CDR3: CASSEGIGNTIYF; DNA: TGTGCCAGCAGTGAAGGAATAGGAAACACCATATATTTT
D: .; J: TRBJ2-7; size: .; V: TRBV5-1; CDR3: CASSLGGHGGIYEQYF; DNA: TGCGCCAGCAGCTTGGGCGGACACGGAGGGATATACGAGCAGTACTTC
D: .; J: TRBJ1-2; size: .; V: TRBV10-2; CDR3: CATRSRNYGYTF; DNA: TGCGCCACCCGATCCCGAAACTATGGCTACACCTTC
D: .; J: TRBJ2-1; size: .; V: TRBV28; CDR3: CASIPRGQLNEQFF; DNA: TGTGCCAGCATTCCCCGGGGACAACTCAATGAGCAGTTCTTC
D: .; J: TRBJ2-1; size: once; V: TRBV7-2; CDR3: CASSPSVLVGWNEQFF; DNA: TGTGCCAGCAGCCCCTCAGTACTAGTTGGGTGGAATGAGCAGTTCTTC
D: .; J: TRBJ2-7; size: .; V: TRBV6-1; CDR3: CASSEAARGYEQYF; DNA: TGTGCCAGCAGTGAAGCCGCCAGGGGCTACGAGCAGTACTTC
D: .; J: TRBJ1-4; size: .; V: TRBV5-1; CDR3: CASSLFSRGDEKLFF; DNA: TGCGCCAGCAGCTTGTTTTCTAGGGGCGATGAAAAACTGTTTTTT
D: .; J: TRBJ2-7; size: .; V: TRBV28; CDR3: CASGGGAAYEQYF; DNA: TGTGCCAGCGGTGGAGGAGCGGCCTACGAGCAGTACTTC
D: TRBD1; J: TRBJ2-2; size: .; V: TRBV7-2; CDR3: CASSSGPGGWNTGELFF; DNA: TGTGCCAGCAGCTCCGGCCCAGGGGGCTGGAACACCGGGGAGCTGTTTTTT
D: .; J: TRBJ1-4; size: .; V: TRBV28; CDR3: CASSFVGGRGANEKLFF; DNA: TGTGCCAGCAGTTTTGTCGGGGGGCGAGGGGCTAATGAAAAACTGTTTTTT
D: .; J: TRBJ1-5; size: .; V: TRBV25-1; CDR3: CASSEGEGNQPQHF; DNA: TGTGCCAGCAGTGAGGGGGAGGGCAATCAGCCCCAGCATTTT
D: .; J: TRBJ2-7; size: .; V: TRBV5-1; CDR3: CASSPLPDSSYEQYF; DNA: TGCGCCAGCAGCCCGCTCCCGGACAGCTCCTACGAGCAGTACTTC
D: .; J: TRBJ2-1; size: .; V: TRBV19; CDR3: CASGRGAYNEQFF; DNA: TGTGCCTCGGGCAGGGGAGCCTACAATGAGCAGTTCTTC
D: .; J: TRBJ2-1; size: .; V: TRBV5-1; CDR3: CASSTDTSSYNEQFF; DNA: TGCGCCAGCAGCACTGACACCAGCTCCTACAATGAGCAGTTCTTC
D: TRBD2; J: TRBJ2-3; size: .; V: TRBV5-1; CDR3: CASSFLAGERASTDTQYF; DNA: TGCGCCAGCAGCTTCTTAGCGGGAGAGCGTGCTAGCACAGATACGCAGTATTTT
D: TRBD2; J: TRBJ2-5; size: .; V: TRBV4-1; CDR3: CASSQELAGPVGSQETQYF; DNA: TGCGCCAGCAGCCAAGAACTAGCGGGACCTGTCGGCTCCCAAGAGACCCAGTACTTC
D: .; J: TRBJ1-5; size: .; V: TRBV6-6; CDR3: CASSLVRNQPQHF; DNA: TGTGCCAGCAGCCTCGTTCGCAATCAGCCCCAGCATTTT
D: .; J: TRBJ1-2; size: .; V: TRBV30; CDR3: CAWSYAGTSTSGGYTF; DNA: TGTGCCTGGAGTTACGCCGGGACGTCCACCAGCGGTGGCTACACCTTC
D: TRBD2; J: TRBJ2-7; size: .; V: TRBV23-1; CDR3: CASYKGGNEQYF; DNA: TGCGCCAGCTATAAGGGAGGGAACGAGCAGTACTTC
D: .; J: TRBJ2-3; size: .; V: TRBV6-5; CDR3: CASSSTTFLRTDTQYF; DNA: TGTGCCAGCAGTTCCACTACCTTCCTCCGCACAGATACGCAGTATTTT
D: .; J: TRBJ1-4; size: .; V: TRBV7-9; CDR3: CASSLGVLTNEKLFF; DNA: TGTGCCAGCAGCTTAGGAGTTTTAACTAATGAAAAACTGTTTTTT
D: .; J: TRBJ2-7; size: .; V: TRBV19; CDR3: CASSNVAGYEQYF; DNA: TGTGCCAGTTCTAACGTCGCCGGCTACGAGCAGTACTTC
D: .; J: TRBJ2-5; size: .; V: TRBV2; CDR3: CASSVGSSLETQYF; DNA: TGTGCCAGCAGTGTTGGCAGCTCCTTGGAGACCCAGTACTTC
D: .; J: TRBJ1-2; size: few; V: TRBV5-1; CDR3: CASSLADGGIYGYTF; DNA: TGCGCCAGCAGCTTGGCCGATGGAGGGATCTATGGCTACACCTTC